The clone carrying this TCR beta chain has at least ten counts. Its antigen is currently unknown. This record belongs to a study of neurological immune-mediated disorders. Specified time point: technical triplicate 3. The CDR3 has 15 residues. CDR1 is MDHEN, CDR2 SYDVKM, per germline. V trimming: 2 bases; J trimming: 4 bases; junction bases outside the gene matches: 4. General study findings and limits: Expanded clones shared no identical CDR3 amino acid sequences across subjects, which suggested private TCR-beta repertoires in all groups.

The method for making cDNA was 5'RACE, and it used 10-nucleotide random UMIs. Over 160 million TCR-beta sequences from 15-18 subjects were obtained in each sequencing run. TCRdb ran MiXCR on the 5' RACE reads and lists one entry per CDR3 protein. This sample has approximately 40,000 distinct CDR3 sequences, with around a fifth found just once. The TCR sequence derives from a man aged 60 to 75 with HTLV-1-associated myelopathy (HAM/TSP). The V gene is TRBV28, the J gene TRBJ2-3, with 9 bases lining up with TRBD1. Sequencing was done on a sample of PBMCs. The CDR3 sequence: CASSLGDRVADTQYF. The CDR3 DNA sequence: TGTGCCAGCAGTTTAGGGGACAGGGTGGCAGATACGCAGTATTTT.